These T cell receptor beta chains were read from a single sample in a study of blood T cell repertoires in COVID-19. Measured with immunoSEQ multiplex PCR; TCRdb has only the in-frame clones, and not every one. This sample yields more than 250,000 clones, of which roughly 80% are seen a single time; roughly 4.5% belongs to the top ten. Sequencing input: peripheral blood. Source of these receptors: a man aged 55 to 70 who had recovered from COVID-19. Both conserved end residues are part of each CDR3. D genes are given only for firm matches. Size is stated for part of the rows, as once, few or many counts, or as a class when the clone is expanded.

j_gene: TRBJ2-7
v_gene: TRBV7-8
abundance: -
len: 18
d_gene: -
CDR3nt: TGTGCCAGCAGCTTAGGAGTAGGAGGGGCCGCCCGCGGCTACGAGCAGTACTTC
CDR3aa: CASSLGVGGAARGYEQYF

j_gene: TRBJ1-5
v_gene: TRBV28
abundance: -
len: 12
d_gene: -
CDR3nt: TGTGCCAGCAACCAGGGCAATCAGCCCCAGCATTTT
CDR3aa: CASNQGNQPQHF

j_gene: TRBJ1-1
v_gene: TRBV10-3
abundance: once
len: 14
d_gene: TRBD1
CDR3nt: TGTGCCATCAGCAAGGGACAGGTTAACACTGAAGCTTTCTTT
CDR3aa: CAISKGQVNTEAFF

j_gene: TRBJ2-7
v_gene: TRBV3-1/TRBV3-2
abundance: -
len: 15
d_gene: TRBD1
CDR3nt: TGTGCCAGCAGCCACGCCGGGACAGGGTTTTACGAGCAGTACTTC
CDR3aa: CASSHAGTGFYEQYF

j_gene: TRBJ1-5
v_gene: TRBV6-1
abundance: -
len: 18
d_gene: -
CDR3nt: TGTGCCAGCAGTGATTCGGGTCCCTTTACCTTCGGCAATCAGCCCCAGCATTTT
CDR3aa: CASSDSGPFTFGNQPQHF

j_gene: TRBJ1-3
v_gene: TRBV5-1
abundance: -
len: 17
d_gene: -
CDR3nt: TGCGCCAGCAGCTTGGTTTCAGGGGCCATCTCTGGAAACACCATATATTTT
CDR3aa: CASSLVSGAISGNTIYF

j_gene: TRBJ2-3
v_gene: TRBV14
abundance: -
len: 17
d_gene: TRBD2
CDR3nt: TGTGCCAGCAGCCAAGAATGGCTAGCGGGAGCTACAGATACGCAGTATTTT
CDR3aa: CASSQEWLAGATDTQYF

j_gene: TRBJ2-5
v_gene: TRBV19
abundance: -
len: 16
d_gene: TRBD2
CDR3nt: TGTGCCAGTAGTAAGGGACTAGCGGGGGGCATGGAGACCCAGTACTTC
CDR3aa: CASSKGLAGGMETQYF

j_gene: TRBJ1-2
v_gene: TRBV28
abundance: once
len: 14
d_gene: -
CDR3nt: TGTGCCAGCAGTTTACCCCAGGGGATCTATGGCTACACCTTC
CDR3aa: CASSLPQGIYGYTF

j_gene: TRBJ2-3
v_gene: TRBV5-1
abundance: -
len: 16
d_gene: TRBD2
CDR3nt: TGCGCCAGCAGCGGGGGACTAGCGGGAGGCACAGATACGCAGTATTTT
CDR3aa: CASSGGLAGGTDTQYF

j_gene: TRBJ1-1
v_gene: TRBV5-8
abundance: -
len: 15
d_gene: -
CDR3nt: TGTGCCAGCAGCAACCGCCGGGGGGTAGGCACTGAAGCTTTCTTT
CDR3aa: CASSNRRGVGTEAFF

j_gene: TRBJ1-5
v_gene: TRBV5-1
abundance: -
len: 15
d_gene: -
CDR3nt: TGCGCCAGCAGCTTGACTCCAGGGAGCAATCAGCCCCAGCATTTT
CDR3aa: CASSLTPGSNQPQHF

j_gene: TRBJ1-1
v_gene: TRBV11-2
abundance: -
len: 18
d_gene: TRBD1
CDR3nt: TGTGCCAGCAGCTTAGATTTCGCTGACAGGGGGCGACTGCACGAAGCTTTCTTT
CDR3aa: CASSLDFADRGRLHEAFF

j_gene: TRBJ1-3
v_gene: TRBV5-6
abundance: -
len: 17
d_gene: -
CDR3nt: TGTGCCAGCAGCTTGGGGGCAGGGTCCCTCTCTGGAAACACCATATATTTT
CDR3aa: CASSLGAGSLSGNTIYF

j_gene: TRBJ1-3
v_gene: TRBV5-4
abundance: -
len: 15
d_gene: -
CDR3nt: TGTGCCAGCAGCTCAATGTCCGGTTCTGGAAACACCATATATTTT
CDR3aa: CASSSMSGSGNTIYF

j_gene: TRBJ2-7
v_gene: TRBV12-3/TRBV12-4
abundance: -
len: 12
d_gene: -
CDR3nt: TGTGCCAGCAACACAGGGACCTACGAGCAGTACTTC
CDR3aa: CASNTGTYEQYF

j_gene: TRBJ2-5
v_gene: TRBV7-2
abundance: -
len: 16
d_gene: TRBD2
CDR3nt: TGTGCCAGCAGCCGCCGTCTGCGGGGGGTTGGTGAGACCCAGTACTTC
CDR3aa: CASSRRLRGVGETQYF

j_gene: TRBJ1-5
v_gene: TRBV5-1
abundance: -
len: 14
d_gene: -
CDR3nt: TGCGCCAGCAGCTCCGGGACACCGAATCAGCCCCAGCATTTT
CDR3aa: CASSSGTPNQPQHF

j_gene: TRBJ2-7
v_gene: TRBV3-1/TRBV3-2
abundance: -
len: 14
d_gene: TRBD2
CDR3nt: TGTGCCAGCAGGCCTAGCGGAGACCGGTACGAGCAGTACTTC
CDR3aa: CASRPSGDRYEQYF

j_gene: TRBJ2-3
v_gene: TRBV18
abundance: -
len: 14
d_gene: -
CDR3nt: TGTGCCAGCTCATCACCACCAGGGTTAGATACGCAGTATTTT
CDR3aa: CASSSPPGLDTQYF

j_gene: TRBJ1-2
v_gene: TRBV20-1
abundance: -
len: 10
d_gene: -
CDR3nt: TGCAGTGCATTCCGGTATGGCTACACCTTC
CDR3aa: CSAFRYGYTF

j_gene: TRBJ2-1
v_gene: TRBV11-2
abundance: many
len: 14
d_gene: -
CDR3nt: TGTGCCAGCAGCTTAGACGGGGACTACAATGAGCAGTTCTTC
CDR3aa: CASSLDGDYNEQFF

j_gene: TRBJ2-7
v_gene: TRBV5-6
abundance: -
len: 17
d_gene: -
CDR3nt: TGTGCCAGCAGCTCGTTTTACTACAGGGTTTTGGCGTTCGAGCAGTACTTC
CDR3aa: CASSSFYYRVLAFEQYF

j_gene: TRBJ1-1
v_gene: TRBV5-1
abundance: -
len: 12
d_gene: -
CDR3nt: TGCGCCAGCAGCACCGGGAGATCGGGGGCTTTCTTT
CDR3aa: CASSTGRSGAFF

j_gene: TRBJ2-7
v_gene: TRBV12-3/TRBV12-4
abundance: -
len: 12
d_gene: -
CDR3nt: TGTGCCAGCTGTATAAACTCCTACGAGCAGTACTTC
CDR3aa: CASCINSYEQYF

j_gene: TRBJ2-5
v_gene: TRBV5-1
abundance: -
len: 15
d_gene: -
CDR3nt: TGCGCCAGCAGCCCCACAGGGTCGTACCAAGAGACCCAGTACTTC
CDR3aa: CASSPTGSYQETQYF

j_gene: TRBJ2-3
v_gene: TRBV6-1
abundance: -
len: 15
d_gene: TRBD1
CDR3nt: TGTGCCAGCAGTGAAGCTGGACAGGGGCCAGATACGCAGTATTTT
CDR3aa: CASSEAGQGPDTQYF

j_gene: TRBJ1-1
v_gene: TRBV19
abundance: -
len: 12
d_gene: -
CDR3nt: TGTGTCAGCAGTAGAACGAGCACTGAAGCTTTCTTT
CDR3aa: CVSSRTSTEAFF

j_gene: TRBJ1-1
v_gene: TRBV28
abundance: -
len: 15
d_gene: TRBD1
CDR3nt: TGTGCCAGCAGACCACAGGGGGGCATCAACACTGAAGCTTTCTTT
CDR3aa: CASRPQGGINTEAFF

j_gene: TRBJ1-5
v_gene: TRBV4-1
abundance: -
len: 21
d_gene: TRBD1
CDR3nt: TGCGCCAGCAGCCACCCCCTTGGCCCCGGGACAGAGACGTATAGCAATCAGCCCCAGCATTTT
CDR3aa: CASSHPLGPGTETYSNQPQHF

j_gene: TRBJ2-3
v_gene: TRBV3-1/TRBV3-2
abundance: -
len: 13
d_gene: -
CDR3nt: TGTGCCAGCAAGGCGGGATCCACAGATACGCAGTATTTT
CDR3aa: CASKAGSTDTQYF

j_gene: TRBJ2-2
v_gene: TRBV10-3
abundance: -
len: 14
d_gene: -
CDR3nt: TGTGCCACCCAGGCGACAGGGAACACCGGGGAGCTGTTTTTT
CDR3aa: CATQATGNTGELFF

j_gene: TRBJ2-2
v_gene: TRBV9
abundance: -
len: 15
d_gene: -
CDR3nt: TGTGCCAGCAGTTATAGCCTGGGGAACACCGGGGAGCTGTTTTTT
CDR3aa: CASSYSLGNTGELFF

j_gene: TRBJ1-1
v_gene: TRBV18
abundance: -
len: 15
d_gene: -
CDR3nt: TGTGCCAGCTCACCAGACAGTTATATGAACACTGAAGCTTTCTTT
CDR3aa: CASSPDSYMNTEAFF

j_gene: TRBJ2-7
v_gene: TRBV2
abundance: -
len: 14
d_gene: -
CDR3nt: TGTGCCAGCAGTGAAGCGTACCAGGGCCACGAGCAGTACTTC
CDR3aa: CASSEAYQGHEQYF

j_gene: TRBJ2-7
v_gene: TRBV7-2
abundance: few
len: 19
d_gene: TRBD2
CDR3nt: TGTGCCAGCAGCTTAGAGGGGACTAGCGGGAGGGCCTTTTCCTACGAGCAGTACTTC
CDR3aa: CASSLEGTSGRAFSYEQYF

j_gene: TRBJ2-3
v_gene: TRBV5-1
abundance: -
len: 17
d_gene: TRBD1
CDR3nt: TGCGCCAGCAGCCCATTTGGGACAGGGGGCGCGGCAGATACGCAGTATTTT
CDR3aa: CASSPFGTGGAADTQYF

j_gene: TRBJ2-2
v_gene: TRBV5-1
abundance: -
len: 14
d_gene: TRBD2
CDR3nt: TGCGCCAGCGCCGAGCGGGAGACAGACGGGGAGCTGTTTTTT
CDR3aa: CASAERETDGELFF

j_gene: TRBJ2-2
v_gene: TRBV5-1
abundance: -
len: 18
d_gene: TRBD2
CDR3nt: TGCGCCAGCAGCACCCGGCTAGCGGGGGGCCCGAACACCGGGGAGCTGTTTTTT
CDR3aa: CASSTRLAGGPNTGELFF

j_gene: TRBJ2-3
v_gene: TRBV7-9
abundance: -
len: 17
d_gene: TRBD2
CDR3nt: TGTGCCAGCAGCCTGCACCTACTCGGGGGGGCCCCAGATACGCAGTATTTT
CDR3aa: CASSLHLLGGAPDTQYF

j_gene: TRBJ2-7
v_gene: TRBV27
abundance: -
len: 16
d_gene: TRBD1
CDR3nt: TGTGCCAGCAGTTTATCGGCAGGGGGCTCTTTCTACGAGCAGTACTTC
CDR3aa: CASSLSAGGSFYEQYF

j_gene: TRBJ2-7
v_gene: TRBV27
abundance: -
len: 13
d_gene: -
CDR3nt: TGTGCCAGCAGTTTATCCGAGTTCGGGGAGCAGTACTTC
CDR3aa: CASSLSEFGEQYF

j_gene: TRBJ1-4
v_gene: TRBV30
abundance: -
len: 14
d_gene: -
CDR3nt: TGTGCCTGGAGTGTACACAGTCAAAGTGAAAAACTGTTTTTT
CDR3aa: CAWSVHSQSEKLFF

j_gene: TRBJ2-5
v_gene: TRBV27
abundance: -
len: 15
d_gene: TRBD2
CDR3nt: TGTGCCAGCAGTTTCGGTAGCGGGTTGGGGGAGACCCAGTACTTC
CDR3aa: CASSFGSGLGETQYF

j_gene: TRBJ1-2
v_gene: TRBV5-1
abundance: -
len: 14
d_gene: TRBD1
CDR3nt: TGCGCCAGCAGCTCGGGACAGACGAACTATGGCTACACCTTC
CDR3aa: CASSSGQTNYGYTF

j_gene: TRBJ2-3
v_gene: TRBV6-5
abundance: -
len: 15
d_gene: TRBD1
CDR3nt: TGTGCCAGCGCCAAGGACAGGCATATCACAGATACGCAGTATTTT
CDR3aa: CASAKDRHITDTQYF

j_gene: TRBJ2-1
v_gene: TRBV9
abundance: -
len: 17
d_gene: -
CDR3nt: TGTGCCAGCAGCGTAGGCCCCGAGGGGACACCCTACAATGAGCAGTTCTTC
CDR3aa: CASSVGPEGTPYNEQFF

j_gene: TRBJ1-2
v_gene: TRBV15
abundance: -
len: 15
d_gene: TRBD1
CDR3nt: TGTGCCACCAGCAGACGACAGGGGCCTGACTATGGCTACACCTTC
CDR3aa: CATSRRQGPDYGYTF

j_gene: TRBJ2-5
v_gene: TRBV7-3
abundance: -
len: 16
d_gene: TRBD1
CDR3nt: TGTGCCAGCAGCTCAACTGGGACAGGAACCCAAGAGACCCAGTACTTC
CDR3aa: CASSSTGTGTQETQYF

j_gene: TRBJ2-5
v_gene: TRBV4-2
abundance: -
len: 19
d_gene: -
CDR3nt: TGTGCCAGCAGCCAAGTGTTCCTCTCTGGCAGGTCAAAGGGGGAGACCCAGTACTTC
CDR3aa: CASSQVFLSGRSKGETQYF

j_gene: TRBJ2-1
v_gene: TRBV5-1
abundance: -
len: 16
d_gene: TRBD2
CDR3nt: TGCGCCAGCAGCGTCCCGGGACTAGCAGATTACAATGAGCAGTTCTTC
CDR3aa: CASSVPGLADYNEQFF

j_gene: TRBJ2-7
v_gene: TRBV10-3
abundance: once
len: 14
d_gene: TRBD2
CDR3nt: TGTGCCATCAGTGACTATCTAGCGGGAGGCGGGCAGTACTTC
CDR3aa: CAISDYLAGGGQYF

j_gene: TRBJ1-2
v_gene: TRBV6-5
abundance: -
len: 14
d_gene: -
CDR3nt: TGTGCCAGCTGGCGGTCAGGGGCAAGCTATGGCTACACCTTC
CDR3aa: CASWRSGASYGYTF

j_gene: TRBJ1-5
v_gene: TRBV5-6
abundance: once
len: 17
d_gene: TRBD1
CDR3nt: TGTGCCAGCAGCTTAACATCCGGGACAGGGAACAATCAGCCCCAGCATTTT
CDR3aa: CASSLTSGTGNNQPQHF

j_gene: TRBJ1-4
v_gene: TRBV28
abundance: -
len: 14
d_gene: -
CDR3nt: TGTGCCAGCAGACACCCCAGTTTCAATGAAAAACTGTTTTTT
CDR3aa: CASRHPSFNEKLFF

j_gene: TRBJ1-1
v_gene: TRBV5-6
abundance: -
len: 15
d_gene: TRBD1
CDR3nt: TGTGCCAGCAGCGGGGACAGGGGGCGTGTCACTGAAGCTTTCTTT
CDR3aa: CASSGDRGRVTEAFF

j_gene: TRBJ2-5
v_gene: TRBV19
abundance: once
len: 13
d_gene: -
CDR3nt: TGTGCCAGTAGTGATTCAGGCCTAAGGACCCAGTACTTC
CDR3aa: CASSDSGLRTQYF